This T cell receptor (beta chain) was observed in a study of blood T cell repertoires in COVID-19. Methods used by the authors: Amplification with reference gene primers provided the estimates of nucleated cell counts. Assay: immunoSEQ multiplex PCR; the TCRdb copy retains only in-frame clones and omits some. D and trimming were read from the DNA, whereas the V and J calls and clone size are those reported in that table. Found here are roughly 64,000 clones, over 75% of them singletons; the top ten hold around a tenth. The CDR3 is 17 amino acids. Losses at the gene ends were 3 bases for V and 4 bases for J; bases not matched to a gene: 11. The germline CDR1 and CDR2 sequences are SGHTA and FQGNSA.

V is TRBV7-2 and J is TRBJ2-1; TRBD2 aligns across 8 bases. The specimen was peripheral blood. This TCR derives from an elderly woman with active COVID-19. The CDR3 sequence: CASSFSSGRGAYNEQFF. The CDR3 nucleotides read TGTGCCAGCAGCTTCTCCAGCGGGAGAGGAGCTTACAATGAGCAGTTCTTC. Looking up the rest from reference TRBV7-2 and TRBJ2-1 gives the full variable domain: GAGVSQSPSNKVTEKGKDVELRCDPISGHTALYWYRQSLGQGLEFLIYFQGNSAPDKSGLPSDRFSAERTGGSVSTLTIQRTQQEDSAVYLCASSFSSGRGAYNEQFFGPGTRLTVL.